The source of this T cell receptor (beta chain) is a study of beta chain features in type 1 diabetes. Whole-study findings and limits: Moderately but significantly shorter TCRB CDR3s were found in Type 1 diabetes patients in all four CD4+ subsets.

V was clipped by 3 bases and J by 2 bases, with 11 bases between them. The germline V gene has CDR1 LGHNA and CDR2 YNFKEQ. The CDR3 length is 14 residues. Sequenced material consisted of expressed TCRB transcripts (all of the isolated RNA was reverse transcribed). Libraries were prepared by immunoSEQ multiplex PCR; TCRdb keeps only in-frame clonotypes and omits some of them. This sample has under 350,000 clones, with 24% found just once. This clone was counted once. The antigen is undetermined. This chain uses TRBV4-2 with TRBJ2-7; no clear D gene. This receptor was obtained from a young woman with type 1 diabetes. The source material was naive CD4+ T cells from blood. DNA for the CDR3: TGTGCCAGCAGCCAGACAAGTAATCCCTACGAGCAGTACTTC. It translates to CASSQTSNPYEQYF.